The present T cell receptor beta chain was sequenced within a study of circulating and synovial CD4+ cells in juvenile arthritis. Looked up from germline, CDR1 is SGHAT and CDR2 is FQNNGV. V shed 2 bases and J shed 7 bases, with 7 bases lying between them. The CDR3 contains 12 residues. The protocol was immunoSEQ multiplex PCR, while the TCRdb copy is restricted to in-frame clones and leaves out a portion. The sample has about 33,000 clones, 90% to 95% seen once. Patients with active juvenile idiopathic arthritis donated these samples. The sample taken for sequencing was CD4+ T cells from blood. The TCR sequence derives from a human donor with juvenile idiopathic arthritis. The chain uses TRBV11-2 and TRBJ2-3, with a weak D call TRBD1 (5 bases). CDR3 protein: CASSLTGNTQYF. The CDR3 DNA is TGTGCCAGCAGCTTAACAGGAAATACGCAGTATTTT.